The entry below describes one T cell receptor beta chain. Antigen: not known. Germline V gene lookup returns CDR1 MDHEN and CDR2 SYDVKM. V dropped 2 bases and J dropped 7 bases, with 11 bases sitting between them. The CDR3 has 13 residues. Healthy HIV-negative adults with no recent acute infections or vaccinations were recruited as donors. Together with CD45RO+ cells, CCR7-negative CD45RA+ TemRA cells were included in CD8 memory. Sequenced by immunoSEQ multiplex PCR; TCRdb stores in-frame clones only, minus some. Among roughly 410,000 clones listed, roughly 96% were seen once. The data were obtained in a study of shared clonotypes between healthy human individuals. Regarding the study as a whole: Clonotypes shared by all four sorted-subset donors had higher generation probabilities than non-shared clonotypes.

The specimen was memory CD8+ T cells sorted from blood. Regarding subset: CD45RO+ cells pooled with CCR7-negative TemRA cells. The TCR was taken from a man aged 25-45 years in good health. V is TRBV28 and J is TRBJ1-1; D gene unclear. The CDR3 DNA reads TGTGCCAGCAGTTTAGGTGGAGGGCGTGAAGCTTTCTTT. This translates into CASSLGGGREAFF.